These T cell receptor beta chains were read from a single sample in a study of T cells in Graves' hyperthyroidism and ophthalmopathy. TCRdb itself ran the multiplex PCR reads through MiXCR, one entry per CDR3 protein. The sample shows hundreds of thousands of distinct CDR3 sequences, 14% of them seen only once. Material for sequencing was blood. All receptors derive from a woman between 18 and 29 years old with Graves' hyperthyroidism. Each CDR3 is given with its conserved first and last residue. Each record gives: CDR3 length, V gene, D gene, clone size, J gene, CDR3 DNA, CDR3 protein. A D gene is named only where the DNA matches it firmly. The listing skips clone size in some rows; elsewhere it reads once, few, many or a size class.

length: 14; V: TRBV20-1; D: .; size: many; J: TRBJ2-1; DNA: TGCAGTGCTAGGATGGGGGTTTCCTACAATGAGCAGTTCTTC; CDR3: CSARMGVSYNEQFF
length: 15; V: TRBV7-9; D: .; size: many; J: TRBJ2-7; DNA: TGTGCCAGCAGCCACCGAGACCTGCCGTCCCACGAGCAGTACTTC; CDR3: CASSHRDLPSHEQYF
length: 15; V: TRBV6-6; D: .; size: many; J: TRBJ2-7; DNA: TGTGCCAGCAGTTACTCGATCCTGGGCTCCAACGAGCAGTACTTC; CDR3: CASSYSILGSNEQYF
length: 13; V: TRBV6-8; D: .; size: many; J: TRBJ2-5; DNA: TGTGCCAGCAGTTATCGATTTGTGGGGACCCAGTACTTC; CDR3: CASSYRFVGTQYF
length: 16; V: TRBV30; D: .; size: many; J: TRBJ2-3; DNA: TGTGCCTGGAGTGTACAGGGGTGGGGGGGAACAGATACGCAGTATTTT; CDR3: CAWSVQGWGGTDTQYF
length: 17; V: TRBV7-7; D: TRBD1; size: .; J: TRBJ1-5; DNA: TGTGCTAGCAGCTACCGACAGGGGGAATTGGAGAATCAGCCCCAGCATTTT; CDR3: CASSYRQGELENQPQHF
length: 14; V: TRBV30; D: TRBD1; size: .; J: TRBJ2-7; DNA: TGTGCCTGGAGACTAACCGGGACAGTTGTGAAGCAGTACTTC; CDR3: CAWRLTGTVVKQYF
length: 16; V: TRBV4-1; D: TRBD2; size: .; J: TRBJ2-1; DNA: TGCGCCAGCAGCCCAACCGGGACTAGCGGGAATCTCGAGCAGTTCTTC; CDR3: CASSPTGTSGNLEQFF
length: 12; V: TRBV29-1; D: .; size: .; J: TRBJ1-3; DNA: TGCAGCGCGACAGTCTTCGGAAACACCATATATTTT; CDR3: CSATVFGNTIYF
length: 20; V: TRBV25-1; D: TRBD1; size: many; J: TRBJ2-7; DNA: TGTGCCAGCAGTGTATCCCTTGGACAGGCGCCTGAGGGTAGCTCCTACGAGCAGTACTTC; CDR3: CASSVSLGQAPEGSSYEQYF
length: 16; V: TRBV7-2; D: TRBD1; size: .; J: TRBJ1-4; DNA: TGTGCCAGCAGCCTACAGGGGGCGGTGCGTTTAGAAAAACTGTTTTTT; CDR3: CASSLQGAVRLEKLFF
length: 15; V: TRBV3-1; D: .; size: many; J: TRBJ1-2; DNA: TGTGCCAGCAGCCAATCAGGGGCGGATCACTATGGCTACACCTTC; CDR3: CASSQSGADHYGYTF
length: 14; V: TRBV29-1; D: .; size: few; J: TRBJ2-3; DNA: TGCAGCGTTGCCTCTAGCGACCGCACAGATACGCAGTATTTT; CDR3: CSVASSDRTDTQYF
length: 14; V: TRBV6-1; D: .; size: many; J: TRBJ2-5; DNA: TGTGCCAGCAGTGAAGGGCGGGGATCAGAGACCCAGTACTTC; CDR3: CASSEGRGSETQYF
length: 14; V: TRBV7-3; D: .; size: many; J: TRBJ2-5; DNA: TGTGCCAGCAGCTTAACTGCAGGGGGGGAGACCCAGTACTTC; CDR3: CASSLTAGGETQYF
length: 18; V: TRBV9; D: TRBD1; size: .; J: TRBJ1-4; DNA: TGTGCCAGCAGCGTAGGAGGCGGCAGGGGGGCCCCTAATGAAAAACTGTTTTTT; CDR3: CASSVGGGRGAPNEKLFF
length: 18; V: TRBV7-3; D: TRBD1; size: few; J: TRBJ2-3; DNA: TGTGCCAGCAGCTCTAGCCCTACACAGGGGCGGCCCACAGATACGCAGTATTTT; CDR3: CASSSSPTQGRPTDTQYF
length: 14; V: TRBV27; D: .; size: .; J: TRBJ2-7; DNA: TGTGCCAGCAGTTACAGGGCCCTTCACTACGAGCAGTACTTC; CDR3: CASSYRALHYEQYF
length: 15; V: TRBV20-1; D: .; size: few; J: TRBJ1-2; DNA: TGCAGTGGTTCCGGAGGCAGGGGAGCTAACTATGGCTACACCTTC; CDR3: CSGSGGRGANYGYTF
length: 13; V: TRBV7-9; D: TRBD1; size: many; J: TRBJ2-7; DNA: TGTGCCAGCAGCCCAGGGGGTAGCTACGAGCAGTACTTC; CDR3: CASSPGGSYEQYF
length: 20; V: TRBV20-1; D: .; size: many; J: TRBJ2-3; DNA: TGCAGTGCTAGAGCCTACGCCGGGACCCCGAGCCTCCAGTCAACAGATACGCAGTATTTT; CDR3: CSARAYAGTPSLQSTDTQYF
length: 13; V: TRBV28; D: .; size: many; J: TRBJ1-2; DNA: TGTGCCAGCGAAGGGACGGGCCACTATGGCTACACCTTC; CDR3: CASEGTGHYGYTF
length: 12; V: TRBV2; D: .; size: .; J: TRBJ2-1; DNA: TGTGCCAGCAGTGGGGAGACCTACGAGCAGTTCTTC; CDR3: CASSGETYEQFF
length: 11; V: TRBV30; D: .; size: many; J: TRBJ2-5; DNA: TGTGCCCTCGGACTCCAAGAGACCCAGTACTTC; CDR3: CALGLQETQYF
length: 15; V: TRBV5-1; D: .; size: few; J: TRBJ2-2; DNA: TGCGCCAGCAGCCCGCAGACAGGCCCCGCTGGGGAGCTGTTTTTT; CDR3: CASSPQTGPAGELFF
length: 17; V: TRBV9; D: .; size: .; J: TRBJ1-2; DNA: TGTGCCAGCAGCGCCCCTTTTACTCCCAGGGGCCTAGTTCGCTACACCTTC; CDR3: CASSAPFTPRGLVRYTF
length: 13; V: TRBV2; D: .; size: many; J: TRBJ1-5; DNA: TGTGCCAGCAGTGGCTATAGCAATCAGCCCCAGCATTTT; CDR3: CASSGYSNQPQHF
length: 18; V: TRBV11-2; D: .; size: many; J: TRBJ1-4; DNA: TGTGCCAGCAGCTTACGGACCCGGTGGGAAGCAACTAATGAAAAACTGTTTTTT; CDR3: CASSLRTRWEATNEKLFF
length: 13; V: TRBV20-1; D: .; size: many; J: TRBJ1-1; DNA: TGCAGTGCCCCAATACGAAGGGACACTGAAGCTTTCTTT; CDR3: CSAPIRRDTEAFF
length: 19; V: TRBV9; D: TRBD2; size: .; J: TRBJ2-5; DNA: TGTGCCAGCAGCGTAACTCCAGCGGGAGAGTTCGGGTCCCGAAAGACCCAGTACTTC; CDR3: CASSVTPAGEFGSRKTQYF
length: 13; V: TRBV18; D: .; size: many; J: TRBJ1-4; DNA: TGTGCCAGCTCACTGGGCCCTAATGAAAAACTGTTTTTT; CDR3: CASSLGPNEKLFF
length: 14; V: TRBV2; D: .; size: many; J: TRBJ2-3; DNA: TGTGCCAGCAGTGGACTGACATCCACAGATACGCAGTATTTT; CDR3: CASSGLTSTDTQYF
length: 17; V: TRBV5-6; D: .; size: few; J: TRBJ2-6; DNA: TGTGCCAGCAGCTTGGGACAGGTCTCCTCTGGGGCCAACGTCCTGACTTTC; CDR3: CASSLGQVSSGANVLTF
length: 14; V: TRBV7-9; D: TRBD1; size: few; J: TRBJ2-5; DNA: TGTGCCAGCAGCTATGGGACAGGAAAAGAGACCCAGTACTTC; CDR3: CASSYGTGKETQYF
length: 16; V: TRBV6-1; D: TRBD1; size: few; J: TRBJ1-2; DNA: TGTGCCAGCAGGCGCACAAGACAGGGGAGTATTCGTGGCTACACCTTC; CDR3: CASRRTRQGSIRGYTF
length: 16; V: TRBV20-1; D: TRBD2; size: many; J: TRBJ2-7; DNA: TGCAGTGCTAGAGCCCCCCGACTAGCGGTCTCCTACGAGCAGTACTTC; CDR3: CSARAPRLAVSYEQYF
length: 11; V: TRBV29-1; D: .; size: few; J: TRBJ1-2; DNA: TGCAGCGTCCCGGGACTTCCTGGCTACACCTTC; CDR3: CSVPGLPGYTF
length: 13; V: TRBV19; D: .; size: .; J: TRBJ2-7; DNA: TGTGCCAGTAGTTACCGGGGCTCCTACGGGCAGTACTTC; CDR3: CASSYRGSYGQYF
length: 18; V: TRBV15; D: .; size: once; J: TRBJ1-6; DNA: TGTGCCACCAGCAGAGATAGCGGGATCCCGCGTGCGAATTCACCCCTCCACTTT; CDR3: CATSRDSGIPRANSPLHF
length: 16; V: TRBV20-1; D: TRBD2; size: .; J: TRBJ2-6; DNA: TGCAGTGCTAGTTCAGCGGGAGCGGCCGGGGCCAACGTCCTGACTTTC; CDR3: CSASSAGAAGANVLTF
length: 14; V: TRBV4-3; D: .; size: .; J: TRBJ1-2; DNA: TGCGCCAGCAGCCAAGAGGGGGGATGGGGCGGCTACACCTTC; CDR3: CASSQEGGWGGYTF
length: 16; V: TRBV5-6; D: TRBD2; size: .; J: TRBJ2-1; DNA: TGTGCCAGCAGCTTCCGGACTAGCAGCCCCTACAATGAGCAGTTCTTC; CDR3: CASSFRTSSPYNEQFF
length: 18; V: TRBV20-1; D: .; size: .; J: TRBJ2-4; DNA: TGCAGTGCTGGAGATGAAGGGCGGACCCTCGGGGCCAAAAACATTCAGTACTTC; CDR3: CSAGDEGRTLGAKNIQYF
length: 15; V: TRBV12-3/TRBV12-4; D: TRBD2; size: many; J: TRBJ2-7; DNA: TGTGCCAGCAGTGCACATAGCGGGAGCCCCTACGAGCAGTACTTC; CDR3: CASSAHSGSPYEQYF
length: 16; V: TRBV5-1; D: TRBD2; size: few; J: TRBJ2-3; DNA: TGCGCCAGCAGCATCGGACTAGCGGGACTATCAGATACGCAGTATTTT; CDR3: CASSIGLAGLSDTQYF
length: 16; V: TRBV18; D: TRBD1; size: .; J: TRBJ1-5; DNA: TGTGCCAGCTCACCAGGATGGCAGGGGGCCAATCAGCCCCAGCATTTT; CDR3: CASSPGWQGANQPQHF
length: 11; V: TRBV29-1; D: TRBD1; size: few; J: TRBJ1-1; DNA: TGCAGCGGTACAGGGGACACTGAAGCTTTCTTT; CDR3: CSGTGDTEAFF
length: 16; V: TRBV27; D: TRBD1; size: .; J: TRBJ1-5; DNA: TGTGCCAGCAGTTCAGGACAGGACCTAAGCAATCAGCCCCAGCATTTT; CDR3: CASSSGQDLSNQPQHF
length: 18; V: TRBV3-1; D: .; size: few; J: TRBJ1-5; DNA: TGTGCCAGCAGCCTCTACCCCCCGGGACAACCTAACGTTCAGCCCCAGCATTTT; CDR3: CASSLYPPGQPNVQPQHF
length: 14; V: TRBV7-2; D: .; size: .; J: TRBJ1-4; DNA: TGTGCCAGCAGCTTAGACCCAACTAATGAAAAACTGTTTTTT; CDR3: CASSLDPTNEKLFF
length: 15; V: TRBV11-2; D: TRBD1; size: many; J: TRBJ1-1; DNA: TGTGCCAGCAGCTTCAACAGGGGGCAGAACACTGAAGCTTTCTTT; CDR3: CASSFNRGQNTEAFF
length: 18; V: TRBV30; D: .; size: once; J: TRBJ2-6; DNA: TGTGCCTGGAGTAGGGACGGAGGGATCAACTCTGGGGCCAACGTCCTGACTTTC; CDR3: CAWSRDGGINSGANVLTF
length: 16; V: TRBV11-2; D: .; size: many; J: TRBJ2-1; DNA: TGTGCCAGCAGCTGGGGTCCCGGGCTGGAGTACAATGAGCAGTTCTTC; CDR3: CASSWGPGLEYNEQFF
length: 16; V: TRBV7-6; D: TRBD2; size: many; J: TRBJ2-1; DNA: TGTGCCAGCAGGCCAATACAGACTAGCGGGTACAATGAGCAGTTCTTC; CDR3: CASRPIQTSGYNEQFF
length: 13; V: TRBV18; D: .; size: many; J: TRBJ2-1; DNA: TGTGCCAGCTCACCATCAGGGAACTATGAGCAGTTCTTC; CDR3: CASSPSGNYEQFF